The next 9 T cell receptor beta chains were all read from a single sample in a study of blood T cell repertoires in COVID-19. Sequencing was performed with immunoSEQ multiplex PCR; in TCRdb, only in-frame clones are kept and a portion is missing. The sample has about 240,000 clones, roughly 87% seen once. Sequencing input: peripheral blood. All receptors derive from a man between 60 and 70 years old who had recovered from COVID-19.

To note about this clone: Other DNA variants within this sample encode the same CDR3. The chain couples TRBV2 to TRBJ2-3; TRBD1 might be the D (5 bases). Germline V gene sequence: CDR1 SNHLY, CDR2 FYNNEI. Deletions cut 6 bases from V and 1 base from J, with 8 bases between. CDR3 length equals 13 residues. Written as DNA, the CDR3 is TGTGCCAGCAGCCTACAGGGCACAGATACGCAGTATTTT. Protein sequence: CASSLQGTDTQYF.

CDR3 in amino acids: CASSQDLPVLSKKLFF. DNA of the CDR3: TGTGCCAGCAGCCAAGACCTACCGGTCTTATCGAAAAAACTGTTTTTT. The J gene is TRBJ1-4, the V gene TRBV3-1 (or the pseudogene TRBV3-2); D gene uncertain. Germline CDR1 LGHDT, CDR2 YNNKEL (reference sequence). The V gene lost 0 bases and the J gene lost 9 bases, with 17 bases spanning the gap. CDR3 length: 16 amino acids.

The V and J genes are TRBV5-4 and TRBJ1-1, with D possibly TRBD1 on 5 matching bases. The germline CDR1 and CDR2 sequences are SGHNT and YYREEE (reference sequence). V dropped 2 bases and J dropped 2 bases, with 10 bases sitting between them. This CDR3 has 14 amino acids. The CDR3 DNA reads TGTGCCAGCAGCTTAGAGACAGCCAACACTGAAGCTTTCTTT. Translating it yields CASSLETANTEAFF.

The chain uses TRBV5-6 and TRBJ1-2, with D possibly being TRBD1 (5 bases). The length of the CDR3 is 14 residues. Germline CDR1 SGHDT, CDR2 YYEEEE. Trimming pared 0 bases from V and 7 bases from J, leaving 13 bases between. The CDR3 here is CASSLDAWGSGYTF. CDR3 coding DNA: TGTGCCAGCAGCTTGGACGCCTGGGGCAGTGGCTACACCTTC.

The J gene is TRBJ1-2, the V gene TRBV4-1, with D perhaps TRBD1 (5 bases). CDR1 MGHRA and CDR2 YSYEKL come from the germline V gene. This CDR3 region has 14 residues. The germline V and J ends were trimmed by 0 bases and 7 bases, with 12 bases remaining between them. CDR3 sequence (DNA): TGCGCCAGCAGCCAAGATCAGGGCTTCGGTGGCTACACCTTC. Protein: CASSQDQGFGGYTF.

The rearrangement joins TRBV6-6 to TRBJ1-1, with a possible D match to TRBD1 (6 bases). CDR3 length: 14 amino acids. With 4 bases removed from V and 4 bases from J, the gap between germline ends came to 13 bases. Germline loops: CDR1 MNHNY, CDR2 SVGAGI (reference sequence). The CDR3 DNA reads TGTGCCAGCAGTTTACAGGGATTGGGCACTGAAGCTTTCTTT. Its protein is CASSLQGLGTEAFF.

The chain has TRBV6-4 and TRBJ1-2; D is uncertain. V was shortened by 2 bases and J by 12 bases, with 19 bases between the two germline ends. The germline CDR1 and CDR2 sequences are MRHNA and SNTAGT. The CDR3 sequence is 14 residues long. The chain's CDR3 is CASSDILTRRLNTF. The CDR3 DNA reads TGTGCCAGCAGTGACATACTGACCCGGAGGCTAAACACCTTC.

This clone was seen more than once but under ten times. This chain uses TRBV25-1 with TRBJ1-3; no definite D call. The V end was cut by 2 bases, the J end by 1 base, with 15 bases between. The CDR3 covers 17 residues. Germline loops: CDR1 MGHDK, CDR2 SYGVNS. The CDR3 coding sequence is TGTGCCAGCAGTGAACGACTCTCATCGGGGTCTGGAAACACCATATATTTT. Translation: CASSERLSSGSGNTIYF.

The rearrangement uses TRBV6-4 and TRBJ2-7, with D possibly being TRBD1 (6 bases). Germline V gene sequence: CDR1 MRHNA, CDR2 SNTAGT. Trimming cost V 5 bases and J 6 bases, with 14 bases left between them. CDR3 length: 13 residues. The DNA for the CDR3 is TGTGCCAGCAGTCAGCAGCAGGGGACCGAGCAGTACTTC. It is translated as CASSQQQGTEQYF.